These T cell receptor beta chains were read from a single sample in a study of T cell responses to AZD1222 COVID-19 vaccine. Libraries were prepared by immunoSEQ multiplex PCR; TCRdb keeps only in-frame clonotypes and omits some of them. The table has 150,000 to 200,000 clones, about 87% seen once; the top ten hold 2.5% to 3%. The material was peripheral blood, obtained on day 0 of MenACWY control vaccination. The receptors derive from an adult in good health. CDR3s include the opening cysteine and the closing phenylalanine or tryptophan. Fields, in order: D gene, V gene, CDR3 length, clone size, J gene, CDR3 protein, CDR3 DNA. The D gene is left open where the match is weak. A row's size may be missing; if present it is once, few, many or a size class.

.	TRBV5-5	14	.	TRBJ2-5	CASSLGGPWETQYF	TGTGCCAGCAGCTTGGGGGGGCCGTGGGAGACCCAGTACTTC
.	TRBV18	16	.	TRBJ2-1	CASSLSGSHSYNEQFF	TGTGCCAGCTCCTTGTCGGGCAGCCACTCCTACAATGAGCAGTTCTTC
TRBD1	TRBV12-3/TRBV12-4	12	.	TRBJ1-2	CASSYRGNGYTF	TGTGCCAGCAGTTACAGGGGAAATGGCTACACCTTC
.	TRBV7-9	14	.	TRBJ2-5	CASSWGLSEETQYF	TGTGCCAGCAGCTGGGGACTTTCGGAAGAGACCCAGTACTTC
TRBD1	TRBV5-1	14	.	TRBJ2-7	CASSFGDRAYEQYF	TGCGCCAGCAGCTTCGGAGACAGGGCCTACGAGCAGTACTTC
TRBD1	TRBV28	14	.	TRBJ1-1	CASRRYRGRTEAFF	TGTGCCAGCAGGAGGTACAGGGGGCGGACTGAAGCTTTCTTT
TRBD1	TRBV5-1	13	.	TRBJ1-6	CASRTGDNSPLHF	TGCGCCAGCCGGACAGGGGATAATTCACCCCTCCACTTT
.	TRBV5-4	14	.	TRBJ1-2	CASSEETGNYGYTF	TGTGCCAGCAGCGAGGAGACAGGAAACTATGGCTACACCTTC
.	TRBV5-6	17	.	TRBJ2-3	CASSLGLTGTGADTQYF	TGTGCCAGCAGCTTGGGATTGACAGGTACGGGCGCAGATACGCAGTATTTT
.	TRBV9	16	.	TRBJ2-3	CASSVGAQTSTDTQYF	TGTGCCAGCAGCGTAGGGGCCCAGACTAGCACAGATACGCAGTATTTT
.	TRBV6-5	15	.	TRBJ1-1	CASRSSARGASEAFF	TGTGCCAGCAGGTCCTCCGCCAGGGGCGCCTCTGAAGCTTTCTTT
TRBD1	TRBV4-3	16	.	TRBJ1-5	CASSQDGDRDHQPQHF	TGCGCCAGCAGCCAAGATGGGGACAGGGACCATCAGCCCCAGCATTTT
.	TRBV7-9	13	.	TRBJ2-5	CASSLEGEETQYF	TGTGCCAGCAGCTTAGAAGGGGAAGAGACCCAGTACTTC
.	TRBV18	15	.	TRBJ2-7	CASSPRTDNTYEQYF	TGTGCCAGCTCACCAAGGACAGATAATACCTACGAGCAGTACTTC
.	TRBV7-2	14	.	TRBJ2-5	CASSLVGNQETQYF	TGTGCCAGCAGCTTAGTGGGGAATCAAGAGACCCAGTACTTC
.	TRBV6-2/TRBV6-3	12	.	TRBJ1-1	CASSYADTEAFF	TGTGCCAGCAGTTACGCTGACACTGAAGCTTTCTTT
TRBD2	TRBV4-1	19	.	TRBJ2-3	CASSQERYRGLQTTDTQYF	TGCGCCAGCAGCCAAGAACGGTATCGGGGACTACAAACCACAGATACGCAGTATTTT
TRBD2	TRBV3-1/TRBV3-2	16	.	TRBJ2-1	CASSQGFSGVLWEQFF	TGTGCCAGCAGCCAAGGTTTTAGCGGGGTTTTGTGGGAGCAGTTCTTC
.	TRBV7-2	13	once	TRBJ1-2	CASSLPQSYGYTF	TGTGCCAGCAGCTTACCGCAAAGCTATGGCTACACCTTC
.	TRBV6-5	14	.	TRBJ2-7	CASSYSGGPDEQYF	TGTGCCAGCAGTTACTCAGGGGGGCCTGACGAGCAGTACTTC
.	TRBV19	14	.	TRBJ2-2	CASSRGGTTGELFF	TGTGCCAGTAGTCGGGGAGGTACCACCGGGGAGCTGTTTTTT
.	TRBV5-1	18	.	TRBJ1-1	CASSDGTTFGGVNTEAFF	TGCGCCAGCAGCGATGGGACAACCTTCGGGGGGGTGAACACTGAAGCTTTCTTT
.	TRBV18	15	.	TRBJ2-3	CASSPPGRQGDTQYF	TGTGCCAGCTCACCTCCGGGACGTCAGGGAGATACGCAGTATTTT
TRBD1	TRBV5-1	17	.	TRBJ1-1	CASSPGQGVGMNTEAFF	TGCGCCAGCAGCCCGGGACAGGGGGTAGGAATGAACACTGAAGCTTTCTTT
TRBD1	TRBV9	14	.	TRBJ2-3	CASGGQVTDPTQYF	TGTGCCAGCGGAGGACAGGTGACCGACCCTACGCAGTATTTT
TRBD2	TRBV23-1	13	.	TRBJ2-7	CASLLGGPPEQYF	TGCGCCAGCCTCTTGGGAGGGCCCCCCGAGCAGTACTTC
.	TRBV28	13	once	TRBJ1-1	CASRSTVNTEAFF	TGTGCCAGCAGATCTACAGTGAACACTGAAGCTTTCTTT
TRBD1	TRBV7-2	15	.	TRBJ1-2	CASSYSQGNLYGYTF	TGTGCCAGCAGCTATTCACAGGGGAACCTCTATGGCTACACCTTC
.	TRBV5-1	15	.	TRBJ2-5	CASSLVVAVQETQYF	TGCGCCAGCAGCTTGGTAGTAGCGGTACAAGAGACCCAGTACTTC
TRBD1	TRBV28	15	.	TRBJ1-1	CASSSAWTGGNEAFF	TGTGCCAGCAGTTCCGCTTGGACAGGGGGCAATGAAGCTTTCTTT
TRBD1	TRBV6-2/TRBV6-3	17	.	TRBJ1-6	CASSAQRTGTYNSPLHF	TGTGCCAGCAGTGCCCAAAGGACAGGAACTTATAATTCACCCCTCCACTTT
TRBD2	TRBV3-1/TRBV3-2	18	.	TRBJ2-2	CASSPMVAAGGHTGELFF	TGTGCCAGCAGCCCCATGGTGGCAGCGGGAGGTCACACCGGGGAGCTGTTTTTT
.	TRBV28	15	.	TRBJ1-2	CASSLFGTGASFVTF	.
.	TRBV7-3	13	few	TRBJ1-5	CASSSLQGQPQHF	TGTGCCAGCAGCTCCCTACAGGGTCAGCCCCAGCATTTT
TRBD1	TRBV28	15	once	TRBJ2-6	CASSPDRVGANVLTF	TGTGCCAGCAGCCCCGACAGGGTCGGGGCCAACGTCCTGACTTTC
.	TRBV30	13	.	TRBJ1-5	CAWAERSNQPQHF	TGTGCCTGGGCAGAAAGGAGCAATCAGCCCCAGCATTTT
.	TRBV7-2	13	.	TRBJ1-5	CASSLSPNQPQHF	TGTGCCAGCAGCTTAAGCCCCAATCAGCCCCAGCATTTT
TRBD2	TRBV9	15	.	TRBJ2-1	CASSVSGGAFNEQFF	TGTGCCAGCAGCGTAAGCGGGGGGGCCTTCAATGAGCAGTTCTTC
.	TRBV6-6	12	.	TRBJ2-7	CASSSGPDEQYF	TGTGCCAGCAGCTCCGGGCCCGACGAGCAGTACTTC
TRBD1	TRBV2	15	.	TRBJ2-7	CASRTSGQESYEQYF	TGTGCCAGCAGGACGTCGGGACAGGAATCCTACGAGCAGTACTTC
.	TRBV27	14	.	TRBJ2-5	CASSSDGARETQYF	TGTGCCAGCAGTTCTGACGGGGCGCGAGAGACCCAGTACTTC
TRBD2	TRBV30	14	.	TRBJ2-1	CASPLAGGTSEQFF	TGTGCCTCCCCCCTAGCGGGGGGCACCAGTGAGCAGTTCTTC
.	TRBV7-8	16	once	TRBJ1-1	CASSYLLAGAGTEAFF	TGTGCCAGCAGCTATCTCCTCGCGGGGGCGGGCACTGAAGCTTTCTTT
.	TRBV19	12	.	TRBJ1-2	CASSPDSWGYTF	TGTGCCAGTAGTCCGGACAGTTGGGGCTACACCTTC
.	TRBV12-3/TRBV12-4	12	.	TRBJ1-1	CASSLGVTEAFF	TGTGCCAGCAGTTTAGGGGTCACTGAAGCTTTCTTT
.	TRBV11-2	13	.	TRBJ1-1	CASSPLEDTEAFF	TGTGCCAGCAGCCCTCTGGAGGACACTGAAGCTTTCTTT
.	TRBV4-1	15	.	TRBJ1-6	CASSQGVTGNSPLHF	TGCGCCAGCAGCCAAGGTGTCACAGGGAATTCACCCCTCCACTTT
TRBD2	TRBV6-2/TRBV6-3	19	once	TRBJ2-2	CASSYFGTSGGTYTGELFF	TGTGCCAGCAGTTACTTCGGGACTAGCGGGGGGACATACACCGGGGAGCTGTTTTTT
.	TRBV5-1	13	.	TRBJ1-1	CASSLQENTEAFF	TGCGCCAGCAGCTTACAGGAAAACACTGAAGCTTTCTTT
.	TRBV2	17	.	TRBJ1-4	CASSVRVDYGANEKLFF	TGTGCCAGCAGCGTGCGGGTTGATTATGGGGCTAATGAAAAACTGTTTTTT
.	TRBV24-1	14	.	TRBJ2-1	CATSDPTPPGEQFF	TGTGCCACCAGTGATCCGACTCCCCCGGGGGAGCAGTTCTTC
.	TRBV4-1	15	.	TRBJ2-4	CASSQGSGTKNIQYF	TGCGCCAGCAGCCAAGGATCAGGGACCAAAAACATTCAGTACTTC
TRBD1	TRBV13	15	.	TRBJ1-1	CASSLPDRGNTEAFF	TGTGCCAGCAGCTTACCGGACAGGGGGAACACTGAAGCTTTCTTT
.	TRBV6-5	13	.	TRBJ1-2	CASSYSNTYGYTF	TGTGCCAGCAGTTACTCGAACACCTATGGCTACACCTTC